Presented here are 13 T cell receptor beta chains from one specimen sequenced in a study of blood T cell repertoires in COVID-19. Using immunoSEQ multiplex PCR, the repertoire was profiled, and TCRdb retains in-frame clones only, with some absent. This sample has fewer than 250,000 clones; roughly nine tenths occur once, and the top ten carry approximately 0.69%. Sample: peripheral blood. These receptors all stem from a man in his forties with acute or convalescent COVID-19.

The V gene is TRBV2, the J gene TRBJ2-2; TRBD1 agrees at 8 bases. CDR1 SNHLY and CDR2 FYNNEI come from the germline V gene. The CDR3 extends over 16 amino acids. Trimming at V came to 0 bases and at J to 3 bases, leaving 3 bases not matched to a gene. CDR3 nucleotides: TGTGCCAGCAGTGAAGCGGACAGGGTAGACACCGGGGAGCTGTTTTTT. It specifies CASSEADRVDTGELFF.

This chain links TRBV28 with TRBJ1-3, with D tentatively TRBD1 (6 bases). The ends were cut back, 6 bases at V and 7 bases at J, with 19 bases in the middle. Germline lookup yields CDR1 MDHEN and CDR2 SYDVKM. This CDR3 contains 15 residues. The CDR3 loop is CASRTEGGKGNTIYF. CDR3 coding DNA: TGTGCCAGCAGAACGGAGGGGGGGAAGGGGAACACCATATATTTT.

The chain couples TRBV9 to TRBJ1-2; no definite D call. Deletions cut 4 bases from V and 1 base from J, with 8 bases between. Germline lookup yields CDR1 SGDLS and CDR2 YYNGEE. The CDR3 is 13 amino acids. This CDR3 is CASSTAINYGYTF. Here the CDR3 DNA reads TGTGCCAGCAGCACAGCTATTAACTATGGCTACACCTTC.

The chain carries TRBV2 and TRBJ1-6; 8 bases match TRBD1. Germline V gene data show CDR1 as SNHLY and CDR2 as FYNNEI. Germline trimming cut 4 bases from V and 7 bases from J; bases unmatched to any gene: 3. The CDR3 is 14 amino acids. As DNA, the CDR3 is TGTGCCAGCAGTGGACAGGGGCCGAATTCACCCCTCCACTTT. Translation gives CASSGQGPNSPLHF.

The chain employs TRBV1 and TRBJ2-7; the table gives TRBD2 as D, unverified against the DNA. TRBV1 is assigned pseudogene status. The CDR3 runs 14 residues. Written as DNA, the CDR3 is TGCACCAGCAGCCAAGATCGGGGCAGGGAGGGGCAGTACTTC. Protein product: CTSSQDRGREGQYF.

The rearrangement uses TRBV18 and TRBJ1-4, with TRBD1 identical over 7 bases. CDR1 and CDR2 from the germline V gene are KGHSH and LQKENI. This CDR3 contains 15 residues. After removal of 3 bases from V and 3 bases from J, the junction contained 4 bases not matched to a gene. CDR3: CASSPRQGSNEKLFF. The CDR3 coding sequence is TGTGCCAGCTCACCGAGACAGGGATCTAATGAAAAACTGTTTTTT.

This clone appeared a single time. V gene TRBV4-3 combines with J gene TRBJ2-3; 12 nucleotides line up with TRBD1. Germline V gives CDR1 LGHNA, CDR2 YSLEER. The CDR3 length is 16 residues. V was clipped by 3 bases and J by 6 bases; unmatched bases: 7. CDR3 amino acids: CASSQEGTGGIDTQYF. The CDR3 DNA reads TGCGCCAGCAGCCAGGAGGGGACAGGGGGCATTGATACGCAGTATTTT.

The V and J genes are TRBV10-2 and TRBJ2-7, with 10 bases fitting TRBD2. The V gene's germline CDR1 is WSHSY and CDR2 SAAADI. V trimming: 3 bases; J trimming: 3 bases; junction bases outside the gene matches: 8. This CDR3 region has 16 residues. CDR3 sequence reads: CASSDPTGTSVYEQYF. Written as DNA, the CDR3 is TGCGCCAGCAGTGACCCGACCGGGACTAGCGTCTACGAGCAGTACTTC.

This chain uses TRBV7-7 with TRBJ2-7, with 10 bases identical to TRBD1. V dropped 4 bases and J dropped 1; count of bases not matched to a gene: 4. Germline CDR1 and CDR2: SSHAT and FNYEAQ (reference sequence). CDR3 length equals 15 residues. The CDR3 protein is CASSSGTGDSYEQYF. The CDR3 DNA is TGTGCCAGCAGCTCGGGGACAGGGGATTCCTACGAGCAGTACTTC.

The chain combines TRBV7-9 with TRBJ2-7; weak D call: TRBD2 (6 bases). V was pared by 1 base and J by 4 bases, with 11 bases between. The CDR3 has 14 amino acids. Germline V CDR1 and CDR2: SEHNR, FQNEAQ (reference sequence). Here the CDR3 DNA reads TGTGCCAGCAGCTTAGAGGGAGGAGGATACGAGCAGTACTTC. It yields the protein CASSLEGGGYEQYF.

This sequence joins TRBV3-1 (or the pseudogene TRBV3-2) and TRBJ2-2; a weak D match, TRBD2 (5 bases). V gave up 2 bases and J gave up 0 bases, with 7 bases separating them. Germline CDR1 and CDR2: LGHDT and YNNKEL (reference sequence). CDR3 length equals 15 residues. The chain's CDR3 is CASSQRGSNTGELFF. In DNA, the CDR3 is TGTGCCAGCAGCCAACGAGGGTCGAACACCGGGGAGCTGTTTTTT.

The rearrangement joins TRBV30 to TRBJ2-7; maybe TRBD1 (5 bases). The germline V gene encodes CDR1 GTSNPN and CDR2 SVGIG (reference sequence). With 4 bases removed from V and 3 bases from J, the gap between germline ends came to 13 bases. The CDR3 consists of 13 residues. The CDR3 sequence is CAWNPPDSYEQYF. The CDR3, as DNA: TGTGCCTGGAATCCCCCCGACAGCTACGAGCAGTACTTC.

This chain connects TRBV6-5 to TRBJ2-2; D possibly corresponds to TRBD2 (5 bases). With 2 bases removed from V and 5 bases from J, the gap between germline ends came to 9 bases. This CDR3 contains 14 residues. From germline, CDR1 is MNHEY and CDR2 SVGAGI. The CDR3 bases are TGTGCCAGCAGTTACCAGCCGGGGACCGGGGAGCTGTTTTTT. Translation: CASSYQPGTGELFF.